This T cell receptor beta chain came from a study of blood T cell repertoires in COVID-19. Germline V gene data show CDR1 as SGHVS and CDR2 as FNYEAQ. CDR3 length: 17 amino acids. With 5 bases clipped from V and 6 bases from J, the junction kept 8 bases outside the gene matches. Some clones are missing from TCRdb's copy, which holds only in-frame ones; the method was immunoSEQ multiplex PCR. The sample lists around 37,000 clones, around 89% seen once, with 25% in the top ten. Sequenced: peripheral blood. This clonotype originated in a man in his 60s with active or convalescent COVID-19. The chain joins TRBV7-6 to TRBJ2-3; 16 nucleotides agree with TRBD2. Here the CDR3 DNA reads TGTGCCAGCAGCCCGGGGACTAGCGGGAGGGCCGGGGATACGCAGTATTTT. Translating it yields CASSPGTSGRAGDTQYF.